This TCR beta chain came from a study of response to subunit inactivated influenza vaccine. CDR1 SGHTA and CDR2 FQGNSA come from the germline V gene. With 4 bases removed from V and 4 bases from J, the gap between germline ends came to 11 bases. This CDR3 region has 14 residues. Regarding this clonotype: The antigen remains undetermined.

In TCRdb, the RT-PCR reads were re-called with MiXCR into one record per CDR3 protein. Seen here are 650,000 to 800,000 distinct CDR3 sequences, approximately 15% observed once, and the top ten hold 6.5% to 8.5%. Study-wide points: Authors suggested that a seasonal influenza vaccination recruits few new T cells each time.

The origin of this receptor is a man aged 50 to 59 who received an inactivated influenza vaccine. The sequences come from PBMCs from blood, collected less than 15 days before vaccination. The J gene is TRBJ1-5, the V gene TRBV7-2; D call uncertain. CDR3 sequence reads: CASSSSTVNQPQHF. For the CDR3, the DNA is TGTGCCAGCAGCTCATCAACGGTTAATCAGCCCCAGCATTTT.